The rows below give T cell receptor beta chains drawn from one sample of a study of T cell responses to AZD1222 COVID-19 vaccine. Sequencing was performed with immunoSEQ multiplex PCR; in TCRdb, only in-frame clones are kept and a portion is missing. Of around 99,000 clones in the sample, over 75% were seen once. The source was peripheral blood, collected on day 0 of AZD1222 vaccination. These receptors were collected from an adult in good health. Each CDR3 is given with its conserved first and last residue. D genes are given only for firm matches. Clone size is given for some rows only: seen once, a few or many times, or a class if the clone is expanded.

size | J | V | D | DNA | CDR3
few | TRBJ1-1 | TRBV7-9 | NA | TGTGCCAGCAGCCGCGGCACTGAAGCTTTCTTT | CASSRGTEAFF
few | TRBJ1-2 | TRBV29-1 | NA | TGCAGCGTTGTGGCAGGGAAAGGCTACACCTTC | CSVVAGKGYTF
NA | TRBJ2-4 | TRBV30 | NA | TGTGCCTGGAGTGATTGGGGAAACATTCAGTACTTC | CAWSDWGNIQYF
NA | TRBJ1-4 | TRBV30 | NA | TGTGCCTGGACGGTCGGCAGGCGTAATGAAAAACTGTTTTTT | CAWTVGRRNEKLFF
NA | TRBJ1-1 | TRBV30 | NA | TGTGCCTGGAGCCCTGGGCTCCGGAACACTGAAGCTTTCTTT | CAWSPGLRNTEAFF
NA | TRBJ2-2 | TRBV10-3 | TRBD1 | TGTGCCATCAGTCGAACCGGGACAGGGTTCGGAGCCAACACCGGGGAGCTGTTTTTT | CAISRTGTGFGANTGELFF
NA | TRBJ2-1 | TRBV9 | NA | TGTGCCAGCAGCGTAGATGGGGGAATACCCTCCAATGAGCAGTTCTTC | CASSVDGGIPSNEQFF
NA | TRBJ1-1 | TRBV7-9 | NA | TGTGCCAGCAGCCCCGGTAGGGGGTTCGACACTGAAGCTTTCTTT | CASSPGRGFDTEAFF
once | TRBJ2-1 | TRBV27 | NA | TGTGCCAGCAGCAGACTAGGCGAGTACAATGAGCAGTTCTTC | CASSRLGEYNEQFF
NA | TRBJ2-3 | TRBV2 | TRBD1 | TGTGCCAGCAGTAGGGACAGAGCTAGCACAGATACGCAGTATTTT | CASSRDRASTDTQYF
NA | TRBJ2-5 | TRBV30 | NA | TGTGCCTGGAGTTGGAGGGTGTGGGAGACCCAGTACTTC | CAWSWRVWETQYF
NA | TRBJ1-2 | TRBV5-1 | NA | TGCGCCAGCAGCCCCGACAGAATCTATGGCTACACCTTC | CASSPDRIYGYTF
once | TRBJ2-2 | TRBV5-4 | TRBD1 | TGTGCCAGCAGCTCAGCCGGGACAGGGGCGATTGGGGAGCTGTTTTTT | CASSSAGTGAIGELFF
NA | TRBJ2-5 | TRBV29-1 | NA | TGCAGCGTTTTGCGGCCCCAAGAGACCCAGTACTTC | CSVLRPQETQYF
NA | TRBJ2-2 | TRBV6-1 | TRBD1 | TGTGCCAGCAGTGCCCTCCCGGGACAGGGGTTGGGAACCGGGGAGCTGTTTTTT | CASSALPGQGLGTGELFF
NA | TRBJ2-1 | TRBV24-1 | NA | TGTGCCACCAGTCGCGGCCTTACGCTTGAGCAGTTCTTC | CATSRGLTLEQFF
NA | TRBJ1-1 | TRBV5-4 | NA | TGTGCCAGCAGCCCACGAGGAGCCATGAACACTGAAGCTTTCTTT | CASSPRGAMNTEAFF
NA | TRBJ1-2 | TRBV15 | NA | TGTGCCACCAGCAGAGATCCAGGTGGTTGGTATGGCTACACCTTC | CATSRDPGGWYGYTF
few | TRBJ2-7 | TRBV19 | TRBD2 | TGTGCCAGTAGTACCGGACTAGCGGGGGCCCACGAGCAGTACTTC | CASSTGLAGAHEQYF
NA | TRBJ1-1 | TRBV19 | TRBD1 | TGTGCCAGTAGGCGGACAGGGATTGAAGCTTTCTTT | CASRRTGIEAFF
NA | TRBJ1-2 | TRBV7-2 | NA | TGTGCCAGCAGCTACAGGGACTATGGCTACACCTTC | CASSYRDYGYTF
NA | TRBJ2-7 | TRBV6-6 | NA | TGTGCCAGCAGCCCCACCCGAGGGAATGGCGAGCAGTACTTC | CASSPTRGNGEQYF
few | TRBJ1-5 | TRBV30 | NA | TGTGCCTGGAGTCGGGGAAGGAATCAGCCCCAGCATTTT | CAWSRGRNQPQHF
NA | TRBJ1-1 | TRBV5-6 | NA | TGTGCCAGCAGCTTCGGCAGGGGAACGGCCACTGAAGCTTTCTTT | CASSFGRGTATEAFF
NA | TRBJ1-3 | TRBV11-2 | NA | TGTGCCAGCAGCGGGGGTAGGGTCTCCGGAAACACCATATATTTT | CASSGGRVSGNTIYF
NA | TRBJ2-2 | TRBV9 | TRBD2 | TGTGCCAGCAGCGTAGAAGTACTAGCGGGGGGCTCCACCGGGGAGCTGTTTTTT | CASSVEVLAGGSTGELFF
NA | TRBJ1-4 | TRBV9 | TRBD1 | TGTGCCAGCAGCGCCGGACAGGGTCTGGAAAAACTGTTTTTT | CASSAGQGLEKLFF
NA | TRBJ2-6 | TRBV7-8 | TRBD1 | TGTGCCAGCAGCTCGTACAGGGGTTCCTCCCACACTGGGGCCAACGTCCTGACTTTC | CASSSYRGSSHTGANVLTF
once | TRBJ1-5 | TRBV12-3/TRBV12-4 | NA | TGTGCCAGCCGCGGCGCGGGCAGTCAGCCCCAGCATTTT | CASRGAGSQPQHF
NA | TRBJ1-1 | TRBV5-1 | NA | TGCGCCAGCAGCTTGGCCTGGGGTGCGGGGAACACTGAAGCTTTCTTT | CASSLAWGAGNTEAFF
NA | TRBJ1-1 | TRBV5-1 | NA | TGCGCCAGCAGCTTGGAGGGCCAGGGGCTCACTGAAGCTTTCTTT | CASSLEGQGLTEAFF
NA | TRBJ2-4 | TRBV28 | TRBD2 | TGTGCCAGCAGTACCTACCGGGGGGGAGAGGGAAACATTCAGTACTTC | CASSTYRGGEGNIQYF